This is a list of T cell receptor beta chains from one sample in a study of T cell repertoires in cytomegalovirus infection. Each CDR3 protein is one row after TCRdb ran MiXCR on the reads. In the table there are approximately 500,000 distinct CDR3 sequences, approximately 15% of which are singletons. Sequencing was carried out using CD8+ T cells from PBMCs. The receptor source for this set is a human donor in good health (CMV status not recorded). Some clones in this sample may be carry-over from other donors' samples. Both conserved end residues are part of each CDR3. D genes are given only for firm matches. Clone size, where shown, is once, few, many, or a class for clones that have expanded.

V: TRBV27
D: TRBD2
J: TRBJ2-7
size: many
CDR3: CASSLSKGGYEQYF
DNA: TGTGCCAGCAGTTTATCTAAGGGAGGGTACGAGCAGTACTTC

V: TRBV4-1
D: -
J: TRBJ1-5
size: many
CDR3: CASSKTFPGQPDQPQHF
DNA: TGCGCCAGCAGCAAAACCTTCCCCGGACAGCCGGATCAGCCCCAGCATTTT

V: TRBV5-1
D: -
J: TRBJ2-7
size: -
CDR3: CASSSPAESREQCF
DNA: TGCGCCAGCAGCTCCCCGGCGGAGAGTCGCGAGCAGTGCTTC

V: TRBV11-2
D: -
J: TRBJ2-5
size: few
CDR3: CASSLSTALGETQYF
DNA: TGTGCCAGCAGTTTATCCACAGCCCTCGGGGAGACCCAGTACTTC

V: TRBV7-9
D: TRBD2
J: TRBJ2-1
size: many
CDR3: CASSHPQAGGRNEQFF
DNA: TGTGCCAGCAGCCACCCGCAAGCGGGAGGGCGCAATGAGCAGTTCTTC

V: TRBV3-1
D: TRBD1
J: TRBJ2-7
size: -
CDR3: CASSRRDRGTYEQYF
DNA: TGTGCCAGCAGCCGCCGGGACAGGGGCACCTACGAGCAGTACTTC

V: TRBV4-1
D: -
J: TRBJ1-5
size: many
CDR3: CASSQAATENQPQHF
DNA: TGCGCCAGCAGCCAAGCGGCAACGGAGAATCAGCCCCAGCATTTT

V: TRBV6-5
D: -
J: TRBJ2-5
size: many
CDR3: CASSYDRETQYF
DNA: TGTGCCAGCAGTTACGATCGGGAGACCCAGTACTTC

V: TRBV29-1
D: -
J: TRBJ1-2
size: few
CDR3: CSVEDRSGYTF
DNA: TGCAGCGTTGAAGATAGGTCGGGCTACACCTTC

V: TRBV20-1
D: -
J: TRBJ2-1
size: -
CDR3: CSARISGVGSEQFF
DNA: TGCAGTGCTAGAATCTCAGGGGTGGGGAGTGAGCAGTTCTTC

V: TRBV27
D: -
J: TRBJ1-1
size: few
CDR3: CASSPAPGDRTEAFF
DNA: TGTGCCAGCAGTCCCGCACCAGGGGATCGGACTGAAGCTTTCTTT

V: TRBV13
D: -
J: TRBJ2-1
size: few
CDR3: CASSFGPTGVGQFF
DNA: TGTGCCAGCAGCTTCGGACCAACCGGGGTTGGGCAGTTCTTC

V: TRBV7-8
D: -
J: TRBJ1-5
size: many
CDR3: CASSLGRGASQPQHF
DNA: TGTGCCAGCAGCTTAGGGAGGGGCGCCTCCCAGCCCCAGCATTTT

V: TRBV6-5
D: -
J: TRBJ2-3
size: many
CDR3: CASSYSSVPDTQYF
DNA: TGTGCCAGCAGTTACTCATCCGTCCCGGATACGCAGTATTTT

V: TRBV12-3/TRBV12-4
D: -
J: TRBJ2-2
size: -
CDR3: CASSTGYGGTGELFF
DNA: TGTGCCAGCAGTACGGGTTATGGGGGCACCGGGGAGCTGTTTTTT

V: TRBV2
D: TRBD2
J: TRBJ2-7
size: -
CDR3: CASRRLAGNSYEQSF
DNA: TGTGCCAGCAGGCGCCTAGCGGGGAACTCCTACGAGCAGTCCTTC

V: TRBV12-3/TRBV12-4
D: -
J: TRBJ1-1
size: many
CDR3: CASRQTVDTEAFF
DNA: TGTGCCAGCAGACAAACAGTGGACACTGAAGCTTTCTTT

V: TRBV18
D: TRBD2
J: TRBJ2-1
size: few
CDR3: CASSPPSGGVINNEQFF
DNA: TGTGCCAGCTCACCACCGAGCGGGGGGGTTATTAACAATGAGCAGTTCTTC

V: TRBV4-1
D: -
J: TRBJ1-1
size: many
CDR3: CASSLRTRLDTEAFF
DNA: TGCGCCAGCAGCCTTAGGACCCGTCTGGACACTGAAGCTTTCTTT

V: TRBV12-5
D: -
J: TRBJ1-1
size: few
CDR3: CASGSSNTEAFF
DNA: TGTGCTAGTGGTTCAAGCAACACTGAAGCTTTCTTT

V: TRBV10-3
D: -
J: TRBJ1-2
size: once
CDR3: CACLSRGPHEAGYGYNF
DNA: TGTGCCTGTCTCAGTCGGGGTCCACACGAAGCAGGCTATGGCTACAACTTC

V: TRBV7-9
D: TRBD2
J: TRBJ2-1
size: many
CDR3: CASSPAGLAGAYNEQFF
DNA: TGTGCCAGCAGTCCCGCCGGACTAGCGGGAGCCTACAATGAGCAGTTCTTC

V: TRBV6-6
D: -
J: TRBJ1-2
size: many
CDR3: CASSYSRLNLQGQWYGYTF
DNA: TGTGCCAGCAGTTACTCACGTCTGAATCTCCAGGGCCAGTGGTATGGCTACACCTTC

V: TRBV4-1
D: -
J: TRBJ2-1
size: -
CDR3: CASSQEGRSSYNEQFF
DNA: TGCGCCAGCAGCCAAGAGGGGCGTAGCTCCTACAATGAGCAGTTCTTC

V: TRBV7-9
D: -
J: TRBJ1-1
size: -
CDR3: CASSLDRWNTEAFF
DNA: TGTGCCAGCAGCTTAGACCGCTGGAACACTGAAGCTTTCTTT

V: TRBV7-8
D: -
J: TRBJ1-5
size: -
CDR3: CASSLLQSDQPQHF
DNA: TGTGCAAGCAGCTTGTTGCAGTCGGATCAGCCCCAGCATTTT

V: TRBV7-6
D: TRBD1
J: TRBJ2-7
size: -
CDR3: CASSPPRTGVEQYF
DNA: TGTGCCAGCAGCCCCCCCCGGACAGGGGTCGAGCAGTACTTC

V: TRBV7-9
D: TRBD1
J: TRBJ2-1
size: many
CDR3: CASSPGQVYGNEQFF
DNA: TGTGCCAGCAGCCCCGGACAGGTTTATGGCAATGAGCAGTTCTTC

V: TRBV11-2
D: TRBD2
J: TRBJ2-3
size: many
CDR3: CASSYSGSDTDTQYF
DNA: TGTGCCAGCAGCTATAGCGGGAGTGACACAGATACGCAGTATTTT

V: TRBV5-5
D: -
J: TRBJ2-7
size: -
CDR3: CASSPLGGTYDEQCF
DNA: TGTGCCAGCAGCCCTCTTGGCGGGACCTACGACGAGCAGTGCTTC

V: TRBV7-3
D: -
J: TRBJ2-1
size: many
CDR3: CASKAKGQFF
DNA: TGTGCCAGCAAGGCGAAGGGGCAGTTCTTC

V: TRBV25-1
D: -
J: TRBJ2-7
size: -
CDR3: CASSEYGQYEQYF
DNA: TGTGCCAGCAGTGAGTACGGCCAGTACGAGCAGTACTTC

V: TRBV19
D: TRBD2
J: TRBJ2-1
size: -
CDR3: CASSIAAGGYNEQFF
DNA: TGTGCCAGTAGTATAGCAGCGGGAGGCTACAATGAGCAGTTCTTC

V: TRBV2
D: -
J: TRBJ2-2
size: few
CDR3: CAKGGGPNANTGELFF
DNA: TGTGCCAAAGGTGGGGGGCCGAACGCGAACACCGGGGAGCTGTTTTTT

V: TRBV11-2
D: TRBD1
J: TRBJ2-7
size: -
CDR3: CASSIQLQGTYEQYF
DNA: TGTGCCAGCAGCATACAATTACAGGGGACCTACGAGCAGTACTTC

V: TRBV24-1
D: -
J: TRBJ2-3
size: -
CDR3: CATSDPGTSGTDTQYF
DNA: TGTGCCACCAGTGACCCCGGGACTTCGGGCACAGATACGCAGTATTTT

V: TRBV10-1
D: TRBD2
J: TRBJ2-1
size: -
CDR3: CASSESWGLESNEQFF
DNA: TGCGCCAGCAGTGAGTCTTGGGGACTAGAGAGCAATGAGCAGTTCTTC

V: TRBV11-2
D: -
J: TRBJ2-3
size: many
CDR3: CASSLDSGSADTQYF
DNA: TGTGCCAGCAGCTTAGATTCCGGGAGCGCAGATACGCAGTATTTT

V: TRBV19
D: TRBD1
J: TRBJ1-2
size: many
CDR3: CASSSQRDRTNYGYTF
DNA: TGTGCCAGTAGTAGTCAACGGGACAGAACTAACTATGGCTACACCTTC

V: TRBV12-3/TRBV12-4
D: -
J: TRBJ1-1
size: many
CDR3: CASMTGSEAFF
DNA: TGTGCCAGCATGACGGGGAGTGAAGCTTTCTTT

V: TRBV7-6
D: TRBD2
J: TRBJ2-3
size: many
CDR3: CASSLVGRRTDTQYF
DNA: TGTGCCAGCAGCTTAGTCGGGAGGCGCACAGATACGCAGTATTTT

V: TRBV4-2
D: TRBD2
J: TRBJ2-3
size: -
CDR3: CASSQEGSGGPRTDTQYF
DNA: TGTGCCAGCAGCCAAGAGGGTAGCGGGGGTCCCAGGACAGATACGCAGTATTTT

V: TRBV7-8
D: TRBD1
J: TRBJ1-3
size: many
CDR3: CASSSGGGSGNTIYF
DNA: TGTGCCAGCAGCTCAGGGGGTGGGTCTGGAAACACCATATATTTT

V: TRBV14
D: -
J: TRBJ2-7
size: few
CDR3: CASSQEPTGAYEQYF
DNA: TGTGCCAGCAGCCAAGAACCGACGGGCGCCTACGAGCAGTACTTC

V: TRBV3-1
D: TRBD2
J: TRBJ2-1
size: few
CDR3: CASSQEASGYSSYNEQFF
DNA: TGTGCCAGCAGCCAAGAGGCTAGCGGGTATAGCTCCTACAATGAGCAGTTCTTC

V: TRBV28
D: -
J: TRBJ2-7
size: many
CDR3: CASSSRGLGGGHSYEQYF
DNA: TGTGCCAGCAGTTCGAGGGGGTTGGGGGGTGGGCACTCCTACGAGCAGTACTTC

V: TRBV7-8
D: -
J: TRBJ2-2
size: -
CDR3: CASSENRELFF
DNA: TGTGCCAGCAGCGAAAACAGGGAGCTGTTTTTT

V: TRBV29-1
D: -
J: TRBJ2-7
size: few
CDR3: CSVVPTGSYEQYF
DNA: TGCAGCGTTGTACCCACAGGTTCCTACGAGCAGTACTTC

V: TRBV12-3/TRBV12-4
D: -
J: TRBJ1-1
size: many
CDR3: CASSLTPSQGFTEAFF
DNA: TGTGCCAGCAGTCTCACCCCCTCCCAGGGGTTCACTGAAGCTTTCTTT

V: TRBV19
D: TRBD2
J: TRBJ2-2
size: few
CDR3: CASSIAGGKNTGELFF
DNA: TGTGCCAGTAGTATAGCCGGGGGGAAGAACACCGGGGAGCTGTTTTTT